The subject of this entry is one TCR beta chain. What it binds is unknown. PBMCs, the starting material, were the source of sorted CD4+ and CD8+ T cells. This sample stems from a study of CD8+ T cells in alopecia areata. The study's findings and limits: Patients shared TCRs less clearly than mice did, possibly for HLA-related reasons. Normal skin's resident alphabeta T cells are sequenced alongside lesional scalp T cells. Scalp lesions, especially in alopecia totalis/universalis, had higher clonality than normal scalp.

RNA extraction was followed by reverse transcription into cDNA, which acted as the sequencing template. TCRdb's table, derived via immunoSEQ multiplex PCR, lists solely in-frame clones and lacks some. This table has around 190,000 clones, 45% to 70% appearing once. CDR1 and CDR2 from the germline V gene are SEHNR and FQNEAQ (reference sequence). The V end lost 7 bases, the J end lost 4 bases, and 11 bases lay between the germline ends. This CDR3 spans 13 amino acids. V and J are TRBV7-9 and TRBJ1-5; tentatively, D is TRBD1 (5 bases). This sequence originates from a human donor in good health. The sequenced sample was CD8+ T cells sorted from blood. CDR3 nucleotide sequence: TGTGCCAGCACCCAGGGAGGGAATCAGCCCCAGCATTTT. As protein: CASTQGGNQPQHF.